The sequence of this T cell receptor (beta chain) was determined in a study of cytomegalovirus exposure and HLA in healthy donors. The CDR3 is 13 residues long. The V gene's germline CDR1 is MNHEY and CDR2 SMNVEV (reference sequence). Losses at the gene ends were 8 bases for V and 0 bases for J; bases not matched to a gene: 3. About this clone itself: The antigen remains unidentified.

Study outcomes and limitations: There were some public TCRs occurring in many donors, but most TCR sequences were rare. About 87% or about 30% of the time was how often most TCR beta V segments were productive, according to an earlier analysis. V segments that were indistinguishable, TRBV6-2 and TRBV6-3 among them, were omitted from analysis.

It was with 60 Vbeta and 13 Jbeta primers that the PCR ran. Measured with immunoSEQ multiplex PCR; TCRdb has only the in-frame clones, and not every one. Of 170,000 or so clones in the sample, roughly 79% were seen once. The receptor was derived from a woman aged 45-60 years in good health and CMV-seropositive. The chain carries TRBV27 and TRBJ2-7, with TRBD2 identical over 8 bases. The sequencing sample was made of PBMCs. The CDR3 is CASQRENSYEQYF. The CDR3 bases are TGTGCCAGCCAGCGGGAGAACTCCTACGAGCAGTACTTC.